These 14 T cell receptor beta chains share one sample of origin, sequenced in a study of T cell changes during pregnancy in multiple sclerosis (dated by TCRdb to the late 2010s). Library prep was done by the immunoSEQ multiplex PCR assay. The table comes from immuneACCESS by way of TCRdb, which keeps in-frame sequences with V and J called. Part of the clones is missing from these tables; in studies checked, under half for an unresolved V gene and the rest for unknown reasons. Within this sample are fewer than 55,000 clones, with approximately 92% of them counted one time only. Around 1.3% of the sample belongs to the ten largest clones. The sample taken for sequencing was peripheral blood. These TCRs come from a female donor with multiple sclerosis, enrolled in a pregnancy study.

J is TRBJ2-5 and V is TRBV27, with 8 bases lining up with TRBD1. With 5 bases clipped from V and 5 bases from J, the junction kept 10 bases outside the gene matches. This CDR3 has 15 amino acids. The V gene's germline CDR1 is MNHEY and CDR2 SMNVEV (reference sequence). As DNA, the CDR3 is TGTGCCAGCAGTGACCAGGACAGGGATTTGGAGACCCAGTACTTC. Protein product: CASSDQDRDLETQYF.

This chain connects TRBV7-2 to TRBJ2-6; D unclear. V was shortened by 6 bases and J by 1 base, with 13 bases between the two germline ends. The CDR3 is made up of 16 amino acids. Germline V gene sequence: CDR1 SGHTA, CDR2 FQGNSA. CDR3 nucleotide sequence: TGTGCCAGCAGATTCTATGTGGATTCTGGGGCCAACGTCCTGACTTTC. It yields the protein CASRFYVDSGANVLTF.

V usage is TRBV10-1 and J usage is TRBJ2-5; the D is unclear. The V end was cut by 3 bases, the J end by 7 bases, with 9 bases between. CDR3 length: 12 residues. Germline assignment: CDR1 WNHNN and CDR2 SYGVQD (reference sequence). This CDR3 reads CASSDGPGTQYF. In DNA form, the CDR3 reads TGCGCCAGCAGTGACGGTCCCGGGACCCAGTACTTC.

The chain carries TRBV29-1 and TRBJ2-3; D unresolved. Deletions cut 4 bases from V and 1 base from J, with 3 bases between. The germline gives CDR1 SQVTM, CDR2 ANQGSEA. The CDR3 sequence is 11 residues long. CDR3 DNA: TGCAGCGTTGGAGGCACAGATACGCAGTATTTT. Encoded protein: CSVGGTDTQYF.

This chain connects TRBV5-1 to TRBJ2-1; possibly TRBD1 for D (6 bases). Germline V lookup: CDR1 SGHRS, CDR2 YFSETQ. V dropped 5 bases and J dropped 1 base, with 13 bases sitting between them. This CDR3 region has 15 residues. CDR3 coding DNA: TGCGCCAGCAGGGGGGCGGGTTGGTCCTACAATGAGCAGTTCTTC. This codes for CASRGAGWSYNEQFF.

The chain joins TRBV7-9 to TRBJ2-3; D gene unclear. V was cut by 5 bases and J by 6 bases, with 3 bases left in between. The germline CDR1 and CDR2 sequences are SEHNR and FQNEAQ (reference sequence). The CDR3 is 10 amino acids. CDR3 sequence reads: CASSGDTQYF. Written as DNA, the CDR3 is TGTGCCAGCAGCGGCGATACGCAGTATTTT.

V gene TRBV11-2 combines with J gene TRBJ1-1; no clear D gene. The CDR3 runs to 11 residues. The germline gives CDR1 SGHAT, CDR2 FQNNGV. Between the trimmed V and J ends, which lost 4 bases and 6 bases, there was a span of 6 bases. Here the CDR3 reads CASSSSPEAFF. The CDR3 region has the DNA TGTGCCAGCAGCTCTTCCCCTGAAGCTTTCTTT.

This clone was counted a single time. The CDR3 sequence is CASSLIFGVEQYF. The CDR3 DNA reads as TGTGCCAGCAGTTTAATTTTTGGTGTCGAGCAGTACTTC. The chain is built from TRBV27 and TRBJ2-7; D ambiguous. The ends were cut back, 2 bases at V and 6 bases at J, with 11 bases in the middle. Per germline, CDR1 MNHEY and CDR2 SMNVEV (reference sequence). The CDR3 runs to 13 residues.

The CDR3 region has the DNA TGTGCCAGCAGTTCCGCCGGACAGGGAAAGGACACTGAAGCTTTCTTT. Residues: CASSSAGQGKDTEAFF. The rearrangement joins TRBV28 to TRBJ1-1, with 8 nucleotides matching TRBD1. V shed 4 bases, J shed 3 bases, and the junction held 10 bases outside the gene matches. Germline V gene lookup returns CDR1 MDHEN and CDR2 SYDVKM. The CDR3 sequence is 16 residues long. Combining the CDR3 with reference TRBV28 and TRBJ1-1 gives the whole variable domain DVKVTQSSRYLVKRTGEKVFLECVQDMDHENMFWYRQDPGLGLRLIYFSYDVKMKEKGDIPEGYSVSREKKERFSLILESASTNQTSMYLCASSSAGQGKDTEAFFGQGTRLTVV.

The chain links TRBV7-2 to TRBJ2-2; D gene ambiguous. Germline V CDR1 and CDR2: SGHTA, FQGNSA. V lost 4 bases to trimming and J lost 5 bases, with 11 bases between them. The CDR3 is 14 amino acids. The CDR3 coding sequence is TGTGCCAGCAGCTCACGCGTGACTACCGGGGAGCTGTTTTTT. Protein: CASSSRVTTGELFF. Based on the CDR3 plus reference TRBV7-2 and TRBJ2-2, the full variable domain is GAGVSQSPSNKVTEKGKDVELRCDPISGHTALYWYRQSLGQGLEFLIYFQGNSAPDKSGLPSDRFSAERTGGSVSTLTIQRTQQEDSAVYLCASSSRVTTGELFFGEGSRLTVL.

This sequence joins TRBV27 and TRBJ2-7, with 8 bases fitting TRBD2. With V trimmed by 5 bases and J by 1 base, 4 bases remained unmatched. CDR3 length: 14 amino acids. Looked up from germline, CDR1 is MNHEY and CDR2 is SMNVEV (reference sequence). CDR3 region: CASSVREGSYEQYF. In DNA form, the CDR3 reads TGTGCCAGCAGTGTACGGGAGGGGTCCTACGAGCAGTACTTC.

The genes are TRBV2 and TRBJ2-7; maybe TRBD1 (6 bases). The V and J ends lost 4 bases and 3 bases respectively, with 7 bases between them. In germline, CDR1 is SNHLY, CDR2 FYNNEI. The CDR3 is made up of 12 amino acids. The CDR3 sequence is CASSGQDYEQYF. CDR3 coding DNA: TGTGCCAGCAGTGGACAGGACTACGAGCAGTACTTC.

This clone was picked up one time. The genes are TRBV2 and TRBJ2-7, with D perhaps matching TRBD1 (5 bases). CDR3 length: 13 amino acids. Germline CDR1 reads SNHLY; CDR2 reads FYNNEI. Trimming took off 8 bases at V and 3 bases at J, with 14 bases between the two ends. DNA of the CDR3: TGTGCCAGCGGCAGGCAGGGTATCTACGAGCAGTACTTC. Translated: CASGRQGIYEQYF.

This chain connects TRBV10-3 to TRBJ2-1; 14 nucleotides match TRBD2. J was trimmed by 6 bases and V by 6 bases; bases with no gene match: 4. Looked up from germline, CDR1 is ENHRY and CDR2 is SYGVKD. The CDR3 is made up of 15 amino acids. The chain's CDR3 is CAIRGLAGESNEQFF. In nucleotides, the CDR3 is TGTGCCATCAGGGGACTAGCGGGAGAAAGCAATGAGCAGTTCTTC.